This T cell receptor (beta chain) was identified during a study of T cell responses to AZD1222 COVID-19 vaccine. Study observations and caveats: The peak T cell response came first, and repertoires were sampled only after it. At baseline, seropositivity was found in only five or six AZD1222 recipients.

Trimming removed 0 bases at V and 1 base at J, with 4 bases between. Germline V gives CDR1 SGHTA, CDR2 FQGNSA. CDR3 length: 13 amino acids. To note about this clone: What it recognizes is unknown.

TCRdb's copy holds only in-frame clones and misses some; the assay was immunoSEQ multiplex PCR. Altogether some 140,000 clones are present, about 92% being singletons, with the ten largest covering 1.5% to 2%. The receptor's source is an adult in good health. The genes are TRBV7-2 and TRBJ2-7; D gene ambiguous. Specimen: peripheral blood, collected on day 0 of AZD1222 vaccination. The CDR3 DNA is TGTGCCAGCAGCTTAGCGCTGTCCTACGAGCAGTACTTC. Its protein product is CASSLALSYEQYF.